A selection of T cell receptor beta chains follows, all from one sample in a study of T cells in Graves' hyperthyroidism and ophthalmopathy. TCRdb used MiXCR to reprocess the multiplex PCR reads, holding one entry per CDR3 protein. The sample has hundreds of thousands of distinct CDR3 sequences; 16% are singletons. Material for sequencing was blood. Receptor source: a woman between 40 and 50 years old with Graves' ophthalmopathy. CDR3s include the opening cysteine and the closing phenylalanine or tryptophan. A D gene is named only where the DNA matches it firmly. Size values are once, few and many counts, or a class for expanded clones, and some rows have none.

J gene	D gene	V gene	clone size	CDR3 protein	CDR3 DNA
TRBJ2-6	TRBD1	TRBV28	few	CASSTPIWTGVGANVLTF	TGTGCCAGCAGTACTCCTATTTGGACAGGGGTTGGGGCCAACGTCCTGACTTTC
TRBJ2-1	TRBD2	TRBV19	.	CASSMRGAYNEQFF	TGTGCCAGTAGTATGCGGGGGGCGTATAATGAGCAGTTCTTC
TRBJ2-2	.	TRBV11-2	many	CASSLTVPLVRELFF	TGTGCCAGCAGCTTGACAGTCCCCCTAGTGAGGGAGCTGTTTTTT
TRBJ1-1	.	TRBV6-1	many	CAVGAAEAFF	TGTGCCGTCGGGGCTGCTGAAGCTTTCTTT
TRBJ1-4	.	TRBV3-1	many	CASSRLPGPLTGKLFF	TGTGCCAGCAGCCGACTACCGGGACCCTTAACTGGAAAACTGTTTTTT
TRBJ1-5	.	TRBV5-1	.	CASSLGTRNSNQPQHF	TGCGCCAGCAGCTTGGGGACGAGGAATAGCAATCAGCCCCAGCATTTT
TRBJ1-1	.	TRBV27	many	CASRSRGLNTEAFF	TGTGCCAGCAGAAGCAGGGGCCTGAACACTGAAGCTTTCTTT
TRBJ1-5	.	TRBV30	many	CAWSSGGRNQPQHF	TGTGCCTGGAGTAGCGGGGGAAGGAATCAGCCCCAGCATTTT
TRBJ2-2	TRBD2	TRBV5-1	few	CASRLQPAGGNTGELFF	TGCGCCAGCAGGCTTCAGCCGGCGGGGGGAAACACCGGGGAGCTGTTTTTT
TRBJ2-3	TRBD2	TRBV4-2	few	CASSSRLAGEADTQYF	TGTGCCAGCAGCTCCCGACTAGCGGGAGAAGCAGATACGCAGTATTTT
TRBJ2-7	TRBD2	TRBV28	many	CASSFSSTGTSGKGAYEQYF	TGTGCCAGCAGTTTTTCATCCACCGGGACTAGCGGGAAAGGGGCCTACGAGCAGTACTTC
TRBJ2-5	.	TRBV4-2	few	CASSQDRGTEETQYF	TGTGCCAGCAGCCAAGACAGGGGAACGGAGGAGACCCAGTACTTC
TRBJ1-6	.	TRBV28	few	CASSSEGAGHSKSPLHF	TGTGCCAGCAGTTCGGAGGGCGCCGGGCACTCCAAATCACCCCTCCACTTT
TRBJ2-1	TRBD2	TRBV10-2	few	CASRIAGGFEQFF	TGCGCCAGCAGGATAGCGGGGGGGTTTGAGCAGTTCTTC
TRBJ1-1	TRBD1	TRBV7-9	many	CASSSPESRGTTEAFF	TGTGCCAGCAGCTCACCCGAAAGCAGGGGGACCACTGAAGCTTTCTTT
TRBJ2-3	.	TRBV12-3/TRBV12-4	many	CASSFGGGADTQYF	TGTGCCAGCAGTTTTGGAGGGGGCGCCGATACGCAGTATTTT
TRBJ2-1	.	TRBV5-4	.	CASSFVRGTSEQFF	TGTGCCAGCAGCTTCGTTCGGGGAACGAGTGAGCAGTTCTTC
TRBJ2-5	TRBD2	TRBV6-5	.	CASTSGGRKETQYF	TGTGCCAGCACTTCGGGAGGACGTAAAGAGACCCAGTACTTC
TRBJ2-7	TRBD2	TRBV13	.	CASSLLAGDHEQYF	TGTGCCAGCAGCCTACTAGCGGGAGATCACGAGCAGTACTTC
TRBJ2-3	.	TRBV7-9	few	CASTLRETPSTDTQYF	TGTGCCAGCACCCTCCGGGAAACCCCGTCCACAGATACGCAGTATTTT
TRBJ2-2	TRBD1	TRBV15	.	CATSRRTGSNTGELFF	TGTGCCACCAGCAGGAGGACAGGGTCGAACACCGGGGAGCTGTTTTTT
TRBJ2-7	TRBD2	TRBV19	few	CASSNTGGVYEQYF	TGTGCCAGTAGTAATACCGGGGGGGTCTACGAGCAGTACTTC
TRBJ1-3	.	TRBV2	few	CASRGISGNTIYF	TGTGCCAGCAGGGGTATCTCTGGAAACACCATATATTTT
TRBJ1-5	.	TRBV19	.	CAIWQGNQPQHF	TGTGCCATCTGGCAGGGAAATCAGCCCCAGCATTTT
TRBJ2-2	.	TRBV27	.	CASQRGGTGELFF	TGTGCCTCGCAGCGTGGAGGGACCGGGGAGCTGTTTTTT
TRBJ2-2	.	TRBV6-1	many	CASRSVMNTGELFF	TGTGCCAGCAGATCGGTTATGAACACCGGGGAGCTGTTTTTT
TRBJ1-1	.	TRBV19	.	CASSKLKNTEAFF	TGTGCCAGTAGTAAACTGAAGAACACTGAAGCTTTCTTT
TRBJ2-1	TRBD1	TRBV7-2	many	CASSNRDRGNEQFF	TGTGCCAGCAGCAACCGGGACAGGGGCAATGAGCAGTTCTTC
TRBJ1-5	.	TRBV6-2/TRBV6-3	many	CASSSHRDSAFNQPQHF	TGTGCCAGCAGTTCACACCGGGACTCGGCTTTCAATCAGCCCCAGCATTTT
TRBJ1-1	.	TRBV2	many	CASRREVDSVGAFF	TGTGCCAGCAGAAGGGAGGTCGACTCCGTTGGGGCTTTCTTT
TRBJ1-6	.	TRBV4-1	few	CASSPGQNSPLHF	TGCGCCAGCAGCCCCGGGCAGAATTCACCCCTCCACTTT
TRBJ1-2	.	TRBV20-1	many	CSAREQDYGYTF	TGCAGTGCTAGAGAACAGGACTATGGCTACACCTTC
TRBJ2-1	TRBD2	TRBV20-1	.	CSEQSGRIYNEQFF	TGCAGCGAACAAAGCGGGAGGATTTACAATGAGCAGTTCTTC
TRBJ2-1	.	TRBV12-3/TRBV12-4	many	CASSLASQGNEQFF	TGTGCCAGCAGTTTGGCTAGTCAAGGGAATGAGCAGTTCTTC
TRBJ2-1	.	TRBV20-1	.	CSARGELARSNEQFF	TGCAGTGCTAGAGGAGAGCTAGCGAGATCCAATGAGCAGTTCTTC
TRBJ2-7	.	TRBV29-1	once	CSVAWAQVPYEQYF	TGCAGCGTTGCCTGGGCCCAGGTGCCCTACGAGCAGTACTTC
TRBJ2-7	.	TRBV6-1	.	CASSEFAQSSYEQYF	TGTGCCAGCAGTGAGTTTGCCCAATCCTCCTACGAGCAGTACTTC
TRBJ2-1	.	TRBV5-6	many	CASSLGRLSYNEQFF	TGTGCCAGCAGCTTGGGGCGACTATCCTACAATGAGCAGTTCTTC
TRBJ2-3	.	TRBV6-2/TRBV6-3	.	CASSYSSRGQGDTQYF	TGTGCCAGCAGTTACTCCTCCAGGGGCCAAGGAGATACGCAGTATTTT
TRBJ2-5	TRBD2	TRBV18	few	CASSPGSGALQETQYF	TGTGCCAGCTCACCGGGTAGCGGGGCTCTCCAAGAGACCCAGTACTTC
TRBJ1-4	.	TRBV18	.	CASSRTVATNEKLFF	TGTGCCAGCTCACGGACAGTTGCAACTAATGAAAAACTGTTTTTT
TRBJ1-5	TRBD1	TRBV10-3	.	CAIGDRYSNQPQHF	TGTGCCATCGGGGACAGATATAGCAATCAGCCCCAGCATTTT
TRBJ2-3	.	TRBV30	many	CAWSNTDTQYF	TGTGCCTGGAGTAACACAGATACGCAGTATTTT
TRBJ2-7	.	TRBV4-1	few	CASSQGEPYEQYF	TGCGCCAGCAGCCAAGGAGAACCCTACGAGCAGTACTTC
TRBJ1-2	TRBD1	TRBV28	once	CASSLTGGADGYTF	TGTGCCAGCAGTTTAACAGGGGGCGCGGATGGCTACACCTTC
TRBJ1-1	TRBD1	TRBV5-1	many	CASSLGQGGTEAFF	TGCGCCAGCAGCTTGGGGCAGGGGGGCACTGAAGCTTTCTTT
TRBJ2-3	TRBD1	TRBV7-9	few	CATRRDRGADTQYF	TGTGCCACCCGTCGGGACAGGGGAGCAGATACGCAGTATTTT
TRBJ2-6	.	TRBV19	.	CASSQALSPRANVLTF	TGTGCCAGTAGTCAGGCTCTATCGCCTCGGGCCAACGTCCTGACTTTC
TRBJ2-7	.	TRBV11-2	many	CASSLDLAHPILYF	TGTGCCAGCAGCTTAGATTTGGCACACCCTATTCTGTACTTC
TRBJ2-5	.	TRBV7-9	many	CASSPVGGQISLETQYF	TGTGCCAGCAGCCCCGTTGGCGGACAGATAAGCTTGGAGACCCAGTACTTC
TRBJ2-3	.	TRBV18	many	CASSPRVGSTDTQYF	TGTGCCAGCTCACCACGCGTCGGGAGCACAGATACGCAGTATTTT
TRBJ2-5	.	TRBV11-2	few	CASSLEGILGTQYF	TGTGCCAGCAGCTTAGAAGGGATCTTAGGGACCCAGTACTTC
TRBJ2-7	.	TRBV20-1	few	CSARLGRSSYEQYF	TGCAGTGCTAGGTTAGGACGGAGCTCCTACGAGCAGTACTTC
TRBJ2-1	TRBD1	TRBV7-3	few	CASSLRGGDRAGYNEQFF	TGTGCCAGCAGCTTAAGAGGGGGGGACAGGGCCGGCTACAATGAGCAGTTCTTC
TRBJ2-1	TRBD1	TRBV7-9	.	CASSSPTDRDNEQFF	TGTGCCAGCAGCTCTCCTACGGACAGGGACAATGAGCAGTTCTTC
TRBJ2-1	TRBD2	TRBV6-5	few	CASSYTRTSGSYNEQFF	TGTGCCAGCAGTTACACCCGGACTAGCGGCTCCTACAATGAGCAGTTCTTC
TRBJ2-1	.	TRBV29-1	.	CSVDSPNRAFDNEQFF	TGCAGCGTTGATAGCCCGAACAGGGCCTTTGACAATGAGCAGTTCTTC